This T cell receptor beta chain is drawn from a study of cytomegalovirus exposure and HLA in healthy donors. Study overall: Sequencing of roughly 180 million T cells in an earlier analysis found roughly 120 million unique TCR beta sequences. Study-level findings and limits: For most TCR beta V segments, an earlier analysis put the productive rate at about 87% or about 30% of the time.

Amplification used 60 Vbeta primers and 13 Jbeta primers. The method was immunoSEQ multiplex PCR; TCRdb's version includes in-frame clones alone and lacks a portion of them. The table includes about 190,000 clones, about 81% detected once. Of note for this clone: The antigen remains undetermined.

Looked up from germline, CDR1 is KGHSH and CDR2 is LQKENI. The CDR3 has 15 amino acids. Trimming took 0 bases from V and 6 from J; bases not matched to a gene: 6. The genes are TRBV18 and TRBJ1-1, with 8 bases matching TRBD1. This clonotype was sampled from a man younger than 45 in good health and CMV-seropositive. Sequencing was carried out using PBMCs. This CDR3 reads CASSPPGDRRSEAFF. CDR3 coding DNA: TGTGCCAGCTCACCACCGGGGGACAGGCGATCTGAAGCTTTCTTT.